Following are 25 T cell receptor beta chains from one sample sequenced in a study of OX40 agonist ivuxolimab in advanced cancers. The data were produced by immunoSEQ multiplex PCR, yet TCRdb's version contains in-frame clones alone and is incomplete. The profile shows more than 45,000 clones, roughly 92% of them singletons. Sequences were derived from CD4+ or CD8+ T cells sorted from blood, sampled in a trial of the OX40 agonist ivuxolimab. Receptors were obtained from an adult with an advanced solid tumor such as melanoma, head and neck, liver or kidney cancer.

The chain uses TRBV6-1 and TRBJ2-3; a possible D gene is TRBD2 (7 bases). The ends were cut back, 6 bases at V and 1 base at J, with 14 bases in the middle. The germline CDR1 and CDR2 sequences are MNHNS and SASEGT. This CDR3 comprises 15 residues. The CDR3 DNA reads TGTGCCAGCAGCCGGGGGGCGCTGGGCACAGATACGCAGTATTTT. Protein: CASSRGALGTDTQYF.

V is TRBV28 and J is TRBJ2-1, with 11 bases matching TRBD2. The CDR3 has 17 residues. The J segment lost 6 bases and the V segment lost 3 bases, leaving 10 bases of the junction unmatched. The germline gives CDR1 MDHEN, CDR2 SYDVKM. CDR3 in DNA: TGTGCCAGCAGTTTTAGGGCTAGCGGGAGGTCTGTCAATGAGCAGTTCTTC. The encoded protein is CASSFRASGRSVNEQFF.

There are a few counts of this clone. The chain carries TRBV4-2 and TRBJ1-1; maybe TRBD1 (5 bases). Germline V gives CDR1 LGHNA, CDR2 YNFKEQ. V was cut by 4 bases and J by 5 bases, with 17 bases left in between. The CDR3 totals 15 residues. The CDR3 DNA reads TGTGCCAGCAGCCTTATACCCGCAGGGAGGACTGAAGCTTTCTTT. Residues: CASSLIPAGRTEAFF.

The chain combines TRBV27 with TRBJ2-3, with D possibly being TRBD1 (5 bases). The CDR3 length is 15 residues. Germline V lookup: CDR1 MNHEY, CDR2 SMNVEV (reference sequence). V lost 5 bases to trimming and J lost 1 base, with 13 bases between them. CDR3 nucleotide sequence: TGTGCCAGCAGTCTCGGACACCGCGGCACAGATACGCAGTATTTT. Encoded protein: CASSLGHRGTDTQYF.

This rearrangement joins TRBV29-1 to TRBJ1-2, with D uncertain. CDR1 and CDR2 from the germline V gene are SQVTM and ANQGSEA. V was clipped by 6 bases and J by 6 bases, with 20 bases between them. The CDR3 loop spans 14 amino acids. CDR3 nucleotides: TGCAGCGTCCCCCACGGCCCTTCCCCGGATGGCTACACCTTC. Translating gives CSVPHGPSPDGYTF. Full variable domain (remainder filled in from reference TRBV29-1 and TRBJ1-2): SAVISQKPSRDICQRGTSLTIQCQVDSQVTMMFWYRQQPGQSLTLIATANQGSEATYESGFVIDKFPISRPNLTFSTLTVSNMSPEDSSIYLCSVPHGPSPDGYTFGSGTRLTVV.

The rearrangement links TRBV7-6 to TRBJ2-6; D is uncertain. CDR3 size: 16 residues. Trimming cost V 5 bases and J 2 bases, with 13 bases left between them. The germline V gene has CDR1 SGHVS and CDR2 FNYEAQ. DNA of the CDR3: TGTGCCAGCAGCCCAGACCGCGAAACTGGGGCCAACGTCCTGACTTTC. Residues: CASSPDRETGANVLTF. Filled out from reference TRBV7-6 and TRBJ2-6, the complete variable domain reads GAGVSQSPRYKVTKRGQDVALRCDPISGHVSLYWYRQALGQGPEFLTYFNYEAQQDKSGLPNDRFSAERPEGSISTLTIQRTEQRDSAMYRCASSPDRETGANVLTFGAGSRLTVL.

The chain has TRBV7-9 and TRBJ2-1, with D unclear. The CDR3 consists of 13 residues. Per germline, CDR1 SEHNR and CDR2 FQNEAQ (reference sequence). The ends were cut back, 2 bases at V and 5 bases at J, with 7 bases in the middle. DNA for the CDR3: TGTGCCAGCAGCTTAATACTTGACAATGAGCAGTTCTTC. The encoded protein is CASSLILDNEQFF.

The chain carries TRBV11-2 and TRBJ2-7; D is undetermined. Germline-derived CDR1 and CDR2 are SGHAT and FQNNGV. V dropped 1 base and J dropped 2 bases, with 12 bases sitting between them. CDR3 length: 15 residues. The CDR3 is CASSLGPGGTYEQYF. As DNA, the CDR3 is TGTGCCAGCAGCTTAGGCCCGGGCGGTACCTACGAGCAGTACTTC.

V gene TRBV6-1 combines with J gene TRBJ2-3; maybe TRBD1 (6 bases). V was cut by 3 bases and J by 0 bases, with 10 bases left in between. Germline V lookup: CDR1 MNHNS, CDR2 SASEGT. This CDR3 has 15 amino acids. CDR3 nucleotides: TGTGCCAGCAGTGACGAGGACAGAAGCACAGATACGCAGTATTTT. Translation: CASSDEDRSTDTQYF.

The gene calls are TRBV11-2 and TRBJ2-1; 9 bases align to TRBD1. J lost 6 bases, V lost 6 bases, and 6 bases had no gene match. The CDR3 loop spans 14 amino acids. Germline CDR1 and CDR2: SGHAT and FQNNGV. This CDR3 reads CASRTQGATNEQFF. The CDR3 nucleotides read TGTGCCAGCAGGACACAGGGGGCGACCAATGAGCAGTTCTTC. The full variable domain, completed using reference TRBV11-2 and TRBJ2-1, is EAGVAQSPRYKIIEKRQSVAFWCNPISGHATLYWYQQILGQGPKLLIQFQNNGVVDDSQLPKDRFSAERLKGVDSTLKIQPAKLEDSAVYLCASRTQGATNEQFFGPGTRLTVL.

This clone was counted only a few times. The DNA of the CDR3 is TGCGCCAGCAGCCAAGAAAATCAGCCCCAGCATTTT. This codes for CASSQENQPQHF. J is TRBJ1-5 and V is TRBV4-1; no definite D call. Germline V gene lookup returns CDR1 MGHRA and CDR2 YSYEKL. Trimming left V 0 bases short and J 4 bases short, with 1 base between. The CDR3 is made up of 12 amino acids.

V usage is TRBV5-4 and J usage is TRBJ2-5; D remains unclear. Trimming cost V 0 bases and J 5 bases, with 11 bases left between them. CDR3 size: 14 residues. The germline V gene has CDR1 SGHNT and CDR2 YYREEE (reference sequence). The CDR3 DNA reads TGTGCCAGCAGCTTGGAGGCGATGTTCGAGACCCAGTACTTC. Residues: CASSLEAMFETQYF.

J is TRBJ2-2 and V is TRBV21-1; the DNA was not used to check the table's D call, TRBD1. TRBV21-1 is recorded as a pseudogene. The CDR3 extends over 16 amino acids. CDR3 region: CASSPRTGAPTGELFF. The CDR3 DNA reads TGTGCCAGCAGCCCGAGGACAGGGGCCCCAACCGGGGAGCTGTTTTTT.

The table lists this clone with a count of one. The chain joins TRBV6-5 to TRBJ2-5; 11 nucleotides agree with TRBD1. The J call is doubtful: the DNA matches TRBJ2-7 better. Germline CDR1 reads MNHEY; CDR2 reads SVGAGI. There are 15 residues in the CDR3. The CDR3 loop is CASSYGTGGSYEQYF. Written as DNA, the CDR3 is TGTGCCAGCAGTTACGGGACAGGGGGTTCCTACGAGCAGTACTTC.

The chain combines TRBV5-1 with TRBJ2-1; 9 nucleotides line up with TRBD2. J was trimmed by 3 bases and V by 4 bases; bases with no gene match: 8. This CDR3 has 16 amino acids. The germline CDR1 and CDR2 sequences are SGHRS and YFSETQ. The CDR3 DNA sequence: TGCGCCAGCAGCCGGTTAGCGGGAGAGCTCTACAATGAGCAGTTCTTC. It specifies CASSRLAGELYNEQFF.

The J gene is TRBJ1-5, the V gene TRBV15; 10 bases line up with TRBD1. V shed 3 bases and J 1 base; nucleotides not matched to a gene: 3. This CDR3 is built from 16 residues. Looked up from germline, CDR1 is LNHNV and CDR2 is YYDKDF (reference sequence). The DNA of the CDR3 is TGTGCCACCAGCAGGGGGGACAGGGGAAGCAATCAGCCCCAGCATTTT. It translates to CATSRGDRGSNQPQHF. Full variable domain (remainder filled in from reference TRBV15 and TRBJ1-5): DAMVIQNPRYQVTQFGKPVTLSCSQTLNHNVMYWYQQKSSQAPKLLFHYYDKDFNNEADTPDNFQSRRPNTSFCFLDIRSPGLGDTAMYLCATSRGDRGSNQPQHFGDGTRLSIL.

In its sample, this clone was seen once. The rearrangement links TRBV4-1 to TRBJ2-7; 9 positions agree with TRBD1. J gave up 3 bases and V 4 bases, and 10 bases lay outside the gene matches. Germline V gene data show CDR1 as MGHRA and CDR2 as YSYEKL. The CDR3 is 16 amino acids. The CDR3, as DNA: TGCGCCAGCAGCCCAAATACGGGGACAGGGAGCTACGAGCAGTACTTC. Its protein product is CASSPNTGTGSYEQYF.

In this sample, this clone turned up once. V gene TRBV11-2 combines with J gene TRBJ1-6, with TRBD1 identical over 7 bases. The CDR3 runs 13 residues. The junction had 6 bases not matched to a gene; V was cut back by 3 bases and J by 13 bases. Germline loops: CDR1 SGHAT, CDR2 FQNNGV. The CDR3 nucleotides are TGTGCCAGCAGCTTCACAGGGGAGGCGCCCCTCCACTTT. This gives the protein CASSFTGEAPLHF.

This chain joins TRBV27 and TRBJ2-7, with D unresolved. This CDR3 region has 13 residues. V was cut by 8 bases and J by 6 bases, with 17 bases left in between. Germline V gene data show CDR1 as MNHEY and CDR2 as SMNVEV (reference sequence). The CDR3 nucleotides are TGTGCCAGCGGCTTTAGGGAATCGATCGAGCAGTACTTC. This sequence encodes CASGFRESIEQYF.

V is TRBV19 and J is TRBJ2-7; weak D call: TRBD1 (5 bases). Germline-derived CDR1 and CDR2 are LNHDA and SQIVND (reference sequence). With 0 bases removed from V and 8 bases from J, the gap between germline ends came to 8 bases. This CDR3 has 12 amino acids. The CDR3 DNA follows: TGTGCCAGTAGTATAGATCAGGACAAGCAGTACTTC. This sequence encodes CASSIDQDKQYF. The complete variable domain, with remaining parts taken from reference TRBV19 and TRBJ2-7, reads DGGITQSPKYLFRKEGQNVTLSCEQNLNHDAMYWYRQDPGQGLRLIYYSQIVNDFQKGDIAEGYSVSREKKESFPLTVTSAQKNPTAFYLCASSIDQDKQYFGPGTRLTVT.

The V gene is TRBV2, the J gene TRBJ2-1, with 13 bases identical to TRBD2. Germline loops: CDR1 SNHLY, CDR2 FYNNEI. V dropped 6 bases and J dropped 4; count of bases not matched to a gene: 3. This CDR3 is built from 15 residues. The DNA of the CDR3 is TGTGCCAGCAGCGGGACTAGCGGGAATTACAATGAGCAGTTCTTC. Translation gives CASSGTSGNYNEQFF.

V is TRBV4-1 and J is TRBJ1-6; no clear D gene. The V end was cut by 1 base, the J end by 1 base, with 20 bases between. The CDR3 covers 20 residues. Looked up from germline, CDR1 is MGHRA and CDR2 is YSYEKL. DNA for the CDR3: TGCGCCAGCAGCCAAGTAGGCGGGCCCGGGGTGATTTCCTATAATTCACCCCTCCACTTT. Its protein product is CASSQVGGPGVISYNSPLHF.

By share, this clone counts as medium-sized. V and J are TRBV7-8 and TRBJ1-1; D gene unclear. CDR1 is SGHVS and CDR2 is FQNEAQ in the germline V gene. V lost 0 bases and J 0 bases, leaving 2 bases between the germline ends. This CDR3 has 13 residues. The CDR3 is CASSLAMNTEAFF. DNA of the CDR3: TGTGCCAGCAGCTTAGCTATGAACACTGAAGCTTTCTTT.

CDR3 nucleotides: TGCGCCAGCAGCGTCATAGCGGGAGGGCCCGGGGAGACCCAGTACTTC. Its translation is CASSVIAGGPGETQYF. V usage is TRBV4-1 and J usage is TRBJ2-5, with TRBD2 identical over 11 bases. V shed 5 bases, J shed 5 bases, and the junction held 10 bases outside the gene matches. The germline gives CDR1 MGHRA, CDR2 YSYEKL. The CDR3 covers 16 residues.

In regard to this clone: One end of the junction does not line up with germline, which may come from a read error. This chain uses TRBV19 with TRBJ2-7; 9 bases are a match to TRBD1. The germline gives CDR1 LNHDA, CDR2 SQIVND (reference sequence). This CDR3 is 15 amino acids long. CDR3 region: CASSKKQGASSEQYF. DNA of the CDR3: TGTGCCAGTAGTAAAAAACAGGGGGCCTCCTCCGAGCAGTACTTC.